The clone carrying this TCR beta chain has a handful of counts. This specimen belongs to a study of T-cell memory formation after mild COVID-19. The CDR3 is 14 residues long. V lost 5 bases and J lost 2, with 12 bases in between. The V gene's germline CDR1 is SEHNR and CDR2 FQNEAQ (reference sequence). TCR alpha and TCR beta cDNA libraries carrying sample barcodes and UMIs were produced by 5'RACE using constant-segment primers. From the 5' RACE reads, TCRdb called clonotypes with MiXCR, one entry per CDR3 protein. The sample has 450,000 to 650,000 distinct CDR3 sequences, over 20% seen once; the top ten hold approximately 12%.

Sample: PBMCs or a T cell subset sorted from them (not recorded which). This clonotype originated in an adult woman who had mild COVID-19 (a few samples of this study predate the infection). Cell type and time point are not known. The gene calls are TRBV7-9 and TRBJ1-1; D may be TRBD1 (5 bases). The CDR3 region is CASSAGGYNTEAFF. CDR3 DNA: TGTGCCAGCAGCGCCGGGGGGTACAACACTGAAGCTTTCTTT.